Sequencing of this TCR beta chain was carried out in a study of CD8 T cells in ankylosing spondylitis. Whole-study results and caveats: CD8+ cells made up the disease-linked clones, which were relatively rare in peripheral blood. It appeared that ankylosing spondylitis blood was characterized by a TCR beta motif of eight highly homologous variants.

Germline V gene lookup returns CDR1 SQVTM and CDR2 ANQGSEA. Trimming cost V 6 bases and J 1 base, with 9 bases left between them. The CDR3 is 13 amino acids. In regard to this clonotype: The antigen remains unidentified.

TCRdb analysed the 5' RACE reads with MiXCR anew, one entry per CDR3 protein. The sample carries 380,000 or so distinct CDR3 sequences, 20% to 25% recorded once. The sequence was collected from a male donor with ankylosing spondylitis or in good health (not recorded which). Sequencing was carried out using blood, either unsorted or a sorted T cell fraction (not recorded which). The genes are TRBV29-1 and TRBJ2-2; TRBD1 might be the D (5 bases). The DNA of the CDR3 is TGCAGCGTCAGGGTTTTGAACACCGGGGAGCTGTTTTTT. The encoded protein is CSVRVLNTGELFF.